This T cell receptor (beta chain) was found in a study of blood T cells in healthy people across ages. This CDR3 is built from 18 residues. Germline V gives CDR1 LNHNV, CDR2 YYDKDF (reference sequence). The V gene lost 0 bases and the J gene lost 0 bases, with 17 bases spanning the gap. To note about this clonotype: The antigen is undetermined.

The study, taken as a whole, reports: Versus aged donors, long-lived donors had higher diversity and more naive CD4+ cells. Samples with more naive T cells showed higher observed beta diversity. Not knowing donor CMV status may have confounded expanded clonotype changes.

Primers used in a second PCR of roughly 6 to 12 cycles were a sample-barcoded 5' primer and a J-beta primer mix. Every molecule of cDNA carried a tag from a template-switch adaptor with 12 random nucleotides. TCRdb called the 5' RACE reads again in MiXCR, with one record for every CDR3 protein. The repertoire includes roughly 1.9 million distinct CDR3 sequences, approximately 40% of them detected once, and about 23% sits in the top ten. Material for sequencing was blood. The receptor was isolated from a human donor in good health. V gene TRBV15 combines with J gene TRBJ1-1; D remains ambiguous. The CDR3 loop reads CATSRDLYAELMNTEAFF. For the CDR3, the DNA is TGTGCCACCAGCAGAGATCTATATGCGGAGCTAATGAACACTGAAGCTTTCTTT.